This T cell receptor beta chain was obtained from a study of regulatory T cells in long-lasting Graves disease. Study-wide points: Lower TCR diversity was seen in persistent Graves' patients than in newly diagnosed ones. Comparison showed that persistent patients shared more public clonotypes (about 3,000) than new patients (966).

Points on this clonotype: Its cognate antigen is unknown.

Time point of the sample: persistent/refractory GD, antithyroid drugs over 5 years with positive TRAb. PBMC-extracted RNA yielded the TCR library. Graves' disease diagnosis relied on American Thyroid Association guidelines. Trimming took off 5 bases at V and 7 bases at J, with 18 bases between the two ends. Germline CDR1 reads SGHNT; CDR2 reads YYREEE (reference sequence). The CDR3 is 14 amino acids. To make TCR beta libraries, researchers used iRepertoire HTBI primers and Arm-PCR of CDR3 regions. TCRdb re-analysed the multiplex PCR reads in MiXCR, keeping a single row per CDR3 protein. The sample holds 450,000 or so distinct CDR3 sequences; roughly 20% are singletons and the top ten take approximately 8%.

The chain carries TRBV5-4 and TRBJ2-5, with D possibly TRBD2 on 6 matching bases. The specimen was peripheral blood mononuclear cells (PBMCs), collected when the disease was refractory, from a patient treated with antithyroid drugs. This TCR came from a female donor with Graves disease. The CDR3 nucleotides are TGTGCCAGCAGGGTCCGGGGGAGTGGAGGGACCCAGTACTTC. Translating it yields CASRVRGSGGTQYF.